This TCR beta chain comes out of a study of cytomegalovirus exposure and HLA in healthy donors. Trimming stripped 4 bases from V and 0 bases from J, with 11 bases between. Germline V gives CDR1 SQVTM, CDR2 ANQGSEA. The CDR3 runs to 14 residues. PCR amplification relied on 60 Vbeta primers (plus 13 Jbeta primers). Profiling relied on immunoSEQ multiplex PCR, and the TCRdb table lists in-frame clones only, not all of them. Of roughly 120,000 clones detected, approximately 74% appear once; the ten largest clones hold about 4%. The V gene is TRBV29-1, the J gene TRBJ2-3; TRBD1 is a possible D gene (5 bases). This TCR derives from a woman aged 40 to 50 in good health and CMV-seropositive. The sequenced sample consisted of PBMCs. The CDR3 nucleotides are TGCAGCGTTGTAAAGGGGTCAAGCACAGATACGCAGTATTTT. Its translation is CSVVKGSSTDTQYF.